This is a list of T cell receptor beta chains from one sample in a study of blood T cell repertoires in COVID-19. Measured with immunoSEQ multiplex PCR; TCRdb has only the in-frame clones, and not every one. The top ten clones hold 0.9% to 1% of a sample with some 410,000 clones, approximately 88% of them seen once. Input material: PBMCs or T cells enriched from blood (not recorded which). The receptors stem from a woman aged 25 to 39 with acute COVID-19. The CDR3 runs from the conserved cysteine through the conserved F or W. D genes are given only for firm matches. Only part of the rows carry a size: once, few, many, or a class if the clone is expanded.

length: 17; D: TRBD2; size: NA; V: TRBV30; J: TRBJ2-1; CDR3: CAWSGLAGRDSYNEQFF; DNA: TGTGCCTGGAGTGGACTAGCGGGGAGGGACTCCTACAATGAGCAGTTCTTC
length: 16; D: TRBD1; size: NA; V: TRBV7-9; J: TRBJ2-7; CDR3: CASSLDRGQGTYEQYF; DNA: TGTGCCAGCAGCTTAGACAGGGGCCAAGGGACCTACGAGCAGTACTTC
length: 12; D: NA; size: NA; V: TRBV7-2; J: TRBJ2-2; CDR3: CASTLLYGELFF; DNA: TGTGCCAGCACCCTTCTTTACGGGGAGCTGTTTTTT
length: 12; D: NA; size: NA; V: TRBV27; J: TRBJ1-5; CDR3: CASSETTQPQHF; DNA: TGTGCCAGCAGCGAAACTACTCAGCCCCAGCATTTT
length: 16; D: TRBD1; size: NA; V: TRBV4-1; J: TRBJ1-2; CDR3: CASSHPGQAWEGGYTF; DNA: TGCGCCAGCAGCCACCCGGGACAGGCTTGGGAAGGTGGCTACACCTTC
length: 14; D: TRBD1; size: NA; V: TRBV7-9; J: TRBJ1-1; CDR3: CASSPRTGDTEAFF; DNA: TGTGCCAGCAGCCCGAGGACAGGGGACACTGAAGCTTTCTTT
length: 15; D: TRBD1; size: NA; V: TRBV5-1; J: TRBJ2-7; CDR3: CASSLQQGVSYEQYF; DNA: TGCGCCAGCAGCTTGCAGCAGGGGGTTTCCTACGAGCAGTACTTC
length: 16; D: NA; size: NA; V: TRBV11-2; J: TRBJ2-7; CDR3: CASSLDGGPFPYEQYF; DNA: TGTGCCAGCAGCTTAGACGGGGGGCCGTTCCCCTACGAGCAGTACTTC
length: 13; D: NA; size: NA; V: TRBV9; J: TRBJ1-3; CDR3: CATSRGDGNTIYF; DNA: TGTGCCACATCAAGGGGTGATGGAAACACCATATATTTT
length: 15; D: TRBD1; size: NA; V: TRBV19; J: TRBJ2-7; CDR3: CASSTPGTGIYEQYF; DNA: TGTGCCAGTAGTACCCCCGGGACAGGGATCTACGAGCAGTACTTC
length: 15; D: NA; size: NA; V: TRBV7-9; J: TRBJ2-7; CDR3: CASTARGFDSYEQYF; DNA: TGTGCCAGCACCGCGAGAGGGTTCGACTCCTACGAGCAGTACTTC
length: 15; D: NA; size: few; V: TRBV10-3; J: TRBJ1-6; CDR3: CATRGLFSYNSPLHF; DNA: TGTGCCACGCGAGGGCTCTTCAGCTATAATTCACCCCTCCACTTT
length: 15; D: NA; size: once; V: TRBV15; J: TRBJ1-4; CDR3: CATSRDQGSNEKLFF; DNA: TGTGCCACCAGCAGAGATCAGGGGTCTAATGAAAAACTGTTTTTT
length: 14; D: NA; size: NA; V: TRBV10-1; J: TRBJ2-1; CDR3: CASRATLTGNEQFF; DNA: TGCGCCAGCAGGGCGACCCTGACAGGCAATGAGCAGTTCTTC
length: 15; D: NA; size: NA; V: TRBV4-1; J: TRBJ1-5; CDR3: CASSQASQETQPQHF; DNA: TGCGCCAGCAGCCAAGCCTCACAGGAGACCCAGCCCCAGCATTTT
length: 12; D: TRBD2; size: NA; V: TRBV12-3/TRBV12-4; J: TRBJ2-2; CDR3: CASQAGLGELFF; DNA: TGTGCCAGCCAAGCGGGGCTCGGGGAGCTGTTTTTT
length: 15; D: NA; size: NA; V: TRBV18; J: TRBJ1-3; CDR3: CASSPPAGTGNTIYF; DNA: TGTGCCAGCTCACCACCGGCCGGGACTGGAAACACCATATATTTT
length: 14; D: TRBD1; size: NA; V: TRBV9; J: TRBJ1-2; CDR3: CASSAGDRGHGYTF; DNA: TGTGCCAGCAGCGCCGGGGACAGGGGCCATGGCTACACCTTC
length: 16; D: NA; size: few; V: TRBV7-2; J: TRBJ2-7; CDR3: CASSIREAGGAYEQYF; DNA: TGTGCCAGCAGCATCCGGGAGGCAGGGGGCGCCTACGAGCAGTACTTC
length: 13; D: TRBD1; size: NA; V: TRBV5-5; J: TRBJ2-7; CDR3: CASKLQGANEQYF; DNA: TGTGCCAGCAAATTACAGGGGGCCAACGAGCAGTACTTC
length: 13; D: TRBD1; size: once; V: TRBV27; J: TRBJ1-2; CDR3: CASRGTGRYGYTF; DNA: TGTGCCAGCAGGGGGACAGGGAGGTATGGCTACACCTTC
length: 14; D: NA; size: once; V: TRBV5-6; J: TRBJ2-2; CDR3: CASSLGAGAGELFF; DNA: TGTGCCAGCAGCTTGGGGGCCGGGGCCGGGGAGCTGTTTTTT
length: 15; D: NA; size: once; V: TRBV27; J: TRBJ2-1; CDR3: CASSLGRVAYNEQFF; DNA: TGTGCCAGCAGTTTAGGGCGGGTAGCCTACAATGAGCAGTTCTTC
length: 13; D: NA; size: NA; V: TRBV5-1; J: TRBJ1-1; CDR3: CASRGTLNTEAFF; DNA: TGCGCCAGCAGGGGGACACTGAACACTGAAGCTTTCTTT
length: 16; D: NA; size: NA; V: TRBV6-1; J: TRBJ2-1; CDR3: CASSEFRRYSYNEQFF; DNA: TGTGCCAGCAGTGAATTTAGGAGATACTCCTACAATGAGCAGTTCTTC
length: 15; D: NA; size: once; V: TRBV5-1; J: TRBJ1-1; CDR3: CASSLSPGGNTEAFF; DNA: TGCGCCAGCAGCTTGAGTCCGGGTGGGAACACTGAAGCTTTCTTT
length: 15; D: TRBD1; size: NA; V: TRBV7-9; J: TRBJ1-4; CDR3: CASRPDRGNNEKLFF; DNA: TGTGCCAGCAGACCCGACAGGGGCAATAATGAAAAACTGTTTTTT
length: 20; D: TRBD2; size: few; V: TRBV14; J: TRBJ2-6; CDR3: CASSQRTSGGPRFGANVLTF; DNA: TGTGCCAGCAGCCAGCGGACTAGCGGGGGACCCCGGTTTGGGGCCAACGTCCTGACTTTC
length: 11; D: NA; size: NA; V: TRBV12-3/TRBV12-4; J: TRBJ2-1; CDR3: CASKTRLEQFF; DNA: TGTGCCAGCAAAACAAGACTAGAGCAGTTCTTC
length: 13; D: NA; size: NA; V: TRBV7-3; J: TRBJ2-3; CDR3: CASSLTTGASLLF; DNA: TGTGCCAGCAGCTTAACGACTGGAGCTAGCCTTCTGTTT
length: 15; D: NA; size: NA; V: TRBV6-4; J: TRBJ2-2; CDR3: CASSAQSSYTGELFF; DNA: TGTGCCAGCAGTGCTCAGTCCAGTTACACCGGGGAGCTGTTTTTT
length: 11; D: TRBD1; size: NA; V: TRBV10-1; J: TRBJ1-1; CDR3: CASRGQGRTFF; DNA: TGCGCCAGCAGGGGACAGGGGAGGACTTTCTTT
length: 14; D: NA; size: NA; V: TRBV5-4; J: TRBJ2-3; CDR3: CASSSDYLTDTQYF; DNA: TGTGCCAGCAGCTCAGACTATCTCACAGATACGCAGTATTTT
length: 15; D: TRBD1; size: NA; V: TRBV15; J: TRBJ2-1; CDR3: CATSRHRGNANEQFF; DNA: TGTGCCACCAGCAGACACAGGGGGAATGCCAATGAGCAGTTCTTC
length: 15; D: NA; size: NA; V: TRBV19; J: TRBJ2-7; CDR3: CASSIRGGKYYEQYF; DNA: TGTGCCAGTAGTATCAGGGGTGGCAAGTACTACGAGCAGTACTTC
length: 15; D: TRBD1; size: once; V: TRBV10-3; J: TRBJ2-3; CDR3: CAISEGQGNTDTQYF; DNA: TGTGCCATCAGTGAGGGACAGGGTAACACAGATACGCAGTATTTT
length: 15; D: NA; size: NA; V: TRBV25-1; J: TRBJ1-4; CDR3: CASSSQQGTNEKLFF; DNA: TGTGCCAGCAGTTCTCAACAGGGAACTAATGAAAAACTGTTTTTT